This T cell receptor (beta chain) was sequenced in a study of cytomegalovirus exposure and HLA in healthy donors. The study, taken as a whole, reports: CMV serostatus was the only immune exposure information that was available.

On this clone: The antigen is not known.

It was with 60 Vbeta and 13 Jbeta primers that the PCR ran. Only in-frame clones appear in the TCRdb table, and some are missing; sequencing was by immunoSEQ multiplex PCR. This table holds 150,000 to 200,000 clones, more than 9.5% found once. Germline V CDR1 and CDR2: MRHNA, SNTAGT. V lost 2 bases and J lost 5; bases outside the gene matches: 3. There are 14 residues in the CDR3. This receptor was identified in a man aged 45-65 years in good health and CMV-seropositive. The chain uses TRBV6-4 and TRBJ2-3; 8 bases fit TRBD2. Sequenced input: PBMCs. CDR3 sequence: CASSDRGGEDTQYF. CDR3 coding DNA: TGTGCCAGCAGTGACCGGGGGGGGGAAGATACGCAGTATTTT.